Presented here are 3 T cell receptor beta chains from one specimen sequenced in a study of blood T cells in healthy people across ages. Primers used in a second PCR of about 6 to 11 cycles were a sample-barcoded 5' primer and a J-beta primer mix. TCRdb re-called the 5' RACE reads with MiXCR, one entry per CDR3 protein. The repertoire consists of 1.5 million to 2 million distinct CDR3 sequences, with about two fifths occurring once and the leading ten covering under 30%. Material for sequencing was blood. Receptor source: a human donor in good health.

This chain uses TRBV6-6 with TRBJ2-7; 7 nucleotides line up with TRBD2. Germline loops: CDR1 MNHNY, CDR2 SVGAGI (reference sequence). Trimming took 7 bases from V and 4 from J; bases not matched to a gene: 10. CDR3 size: 14 residues. CDR3 DNA: TGTGCCAGCACCCCCTACGGGGGGATATACGAGCAGTACTTC. Translation: CASTPYGGIYEQYF.

J is TRBJ1-2 and V is TRBV9; D is perhaps TRBD1 (6 bases). Deletions cut 0 bases from V and 2 bases from J, with 11 bases between. The CDR3 has 15 residues. Germline values: CDR1 SGDLS, CDR2 YYNGEE. The CDR3 here is CASSVGTTGNYGYTF. Here the CDR3 DNA reads TGTGCCAGCAGCGTAGGGACCACAGGGAACTATGGCTACACCTTC.

In this sample, this clonotype turned up a few times. CDR3 DNA: TGTGCCAGCAGCGTAGTGGACAGCCCAGATACGCAGTATTTT. This sequence encodes CASSVVDSPDTQYF. This chain uses TRBV9 with TRBJ2-3, with a tentative D call TRBD1 (6 bases). The CDR3 sequence is 14 residues long. Trimming removed 0 bases from V and 4 bases from J, with 9 bases in between. Per the germline V gene, CDR1 is SGDLS and CDR2 is YYNGEE.